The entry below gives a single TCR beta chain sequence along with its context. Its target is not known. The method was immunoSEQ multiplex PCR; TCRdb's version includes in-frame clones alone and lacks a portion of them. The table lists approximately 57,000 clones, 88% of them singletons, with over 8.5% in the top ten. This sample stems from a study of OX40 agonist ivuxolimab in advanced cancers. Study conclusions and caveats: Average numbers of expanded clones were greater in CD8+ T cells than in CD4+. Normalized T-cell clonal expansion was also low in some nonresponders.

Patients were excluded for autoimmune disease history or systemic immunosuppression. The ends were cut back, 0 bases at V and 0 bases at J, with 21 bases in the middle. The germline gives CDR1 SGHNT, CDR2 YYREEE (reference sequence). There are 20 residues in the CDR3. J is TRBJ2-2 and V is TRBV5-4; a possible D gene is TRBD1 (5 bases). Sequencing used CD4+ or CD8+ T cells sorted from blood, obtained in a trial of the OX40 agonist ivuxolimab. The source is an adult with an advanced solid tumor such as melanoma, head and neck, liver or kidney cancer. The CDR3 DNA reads TGTGCCAGCAGCTTGGAAACAGGTTATCTCCTCCAGGCGAACACCGGGGAGCTGTTTTTT. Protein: CASSLETGYLLQANTGELFF.